The next 22 T cell receptor beta chains were all read from a single sample in a study of blood T cells in healthy people across ages. Together with a sample-barcoded 5' primer, a J-beta primer mix was included in a second PCR lasting about 7 to 11 cycles. TCRdb passed the 5' RACE reads through MiXCR, listing each CDR3 protein once. The table has approximately 810,000 distinct CDR3 sequences, 25% to 35% seen once. Sequenced material: blood. The receptor source for this set is a woman of 80 years or more in good health.

This clonotype was detected many times. The chain links TRBV20-1 to TRBJ2-5, with D tentatively TRBD1 or TRBD2 (5 bases each). CDR1 DFQATT and CDR2 SNEGSKA come from the germline V gene (reference sequence). Trimming took off 8 bases at V and 5 bases at J, with 12 bases between the two ends. The CDR3 runs 11 residues. CDR3 in DNA: TGCAGTCCGATCTGGGGGGAGACCCAGTACTTC. It specifies CSPIWGETQYF.

The rearrangement joins TRBV11-3 to TRBJ1-2; 7 bases align to TRBD1. Germline CDR1 reads SGHNT; CDR2 reads YENEEA. The CDR3 is 14 amino acids. Losses at the gene ends were 5 bases for V and 2 bases for J; bases not matched to a gene: 5. The CDR3 coding sequence is TGTGCCAGCAGCCAGGGAGGGGGCAACTATGGCTACACCTTC. Translating gives CASSQGGGNYGYTF.

This clonotype was recorded at least ten times. The chain carries TRBV7-9 and TRBJ1-1; D gene uncertain. Trimming shortened V by 5 bases and J by 1 base, and 14 bases separated the two germline ends. The CDR3 has 15 amino acids. CDR1 is SEHNR, CDR2 FQNEAQ, per germline (reference sequence). The CDR3 protein is CASSPQRIQNTEAFF. CDR3 nucleotide sequence: TGTGCCAGCAGCCCACAGAGGATCCAGAACACTGAAGCTTTCTTT.

The sample holds many counts of this clonotype. The genes are TRBV7-9 and TRBJ2-7; D unresolved. Trimming cost V 2 bases and J 0 bases, with 11 bases left between them. The CDR3 is made up of 15 amino acids. The germline V gene has CDR1 SEHNR and CDR2 FQNEAQ (reference sequence). As DNA, the CDR3 is TGTGCCAGCAGCTTAAGAACACAGAGCTCCTACGAGCAGTACTTC. Translated, it gives CASSLRTQSSYEQYF.

Points on this clonotype: A much bigger clone sits one base away, suggesting this may be a read error. This sequence joins TRBV12-3 or TRBV12-4 and TRBJ2-5, with TRBD1 identical over 11 bases. V shed 4 bases and J 5 bases; nucleotides not matched to a gene: 3. CDR3 length: 14 amino acids. In DNA form, the CDR3 reads TGTGCCAGCAGTTGTGGGGACAGGGGGGAGACCCAGTACTTC. Protein sequence: CASSCGDRGETQYF.

As regards this clonotype: An end of the junction does not agree with germline; a read error may underlie this. This rearrangement joins TRBV27 to TRBJ2-3; no clear D gene. The CDR3 is made up of 14 amino acids. CDR1 and CDR2 (germline): MNHEY, SMNVEV (reference sequence). CDR3 DNA sequence: TGTGCCAGCAGTACGTCCTCTGGCACAGATGCGCAGTATTTT. It is translated as CASSTSSGTDAQYF.

The sample holds many counts of this clonotype. The chain couples TRBV7-2 to TRBJ1-2; 7 bases align to TRBD1. This CDR3 is 15 amino acids long. V lost 0 bases and J lost 6; bases outside the gene matches: 7. Germline CDR1 reads SGHTA; CDR2 reads FQGNSA. Here the CDR3 DNA reads TGTGCCAGCAGCTTAGCCGGTCAGGGGGTTGATGGCTACACCTTC. As protein: CASSLAGQGVDGYTF.

This clonotype was seen only once. One end of the junction fails to match germline, which may point to a read error. This chain uses TRBV5-4 with TRBJ2-6, with 8 bases identical to TRBD2. The V gene's germline CDR1 is SGHNT and CDR2 YYREEE (reference sequence). This CDR3 contains 14 residues. DNA for the CDR3: TGTGCCAGCAGCCCCCCCGGGGGGGACAACGTCCTGACTTTC. It encodes CASSPPGGDNVLTF.

V and J are TRBV11-3 and TRBJ2-7, with unresolved D. The CDR3 is 13 amino acids. V lost 0 bases and J lost 3, with 6 bases in between. From germline, CDR1 is SGHNT and CDR2 YENEEA. The CDR3 DNA is TGTGCCAGCAGCTTAGAGGCACGCTACGAGCAGTACTTC. Protein product: CASSLEARYEQYF.

This clonotype has ten or more counts. The chain carries TRBV18 and TRBJ2-1; TRBD2 matches 12 bases. The CDR3 extends over 15 amino acids. The V and J ends lost 3 bases and 6 bases, in that order; junction bases with no gene match: 3. Germline lookup yields CDR1 KGHSH and CDR2 LQKENI. CDR3 region: CASSPQTSGSNEQFF. CDR3 in DNA: TGTGCCAGCTCACCCCAGACTAGCGGGAGCAATGAGCAGTTCTTC.

This clonotype was seen at least ten times. The rearrangement uses TRBV20-1 and TRBJ2-1; a weak D match, TRBD1 (6 bases). The germline V and J ends were trimmed by 0 bases and 1 base, with 7 bases remaining between them. The CDR3 sequence is 14 residues long. Germline-derived CDR1 and CDR2 are DFQATT and SNEGSKA (reference sequence). CDR3 DNA: TGCAGTGCTAGAGATGGACAGTCCTACAATGAGCAGTTCTTC. Its translation is CSARDGQSYNEQFF.

The chain employs TRBV6-2 or TRBV6-3 and TRBJ1-2; TRBD1 is a possible D gene (6 bases). The germline CDR1 and CDR2 sequences are MNHEY and SVGEGT. This CDR3 contains 14 residues. The germline V and J ends were trimmed by 6 bases and 8 bases, with 19 bases remaining between them. The CDR3 DNA reads TGTGCCAGCAGCCTCGGACAGCTAAGTTCGGGCTACACCTTC. This sequence encodes CASSLGQLSSGYTF.

The chain couples TRBV4-2 to TRBJ2-1; perhaps TRBD2 as D (7 bases). The CDR3 loop spans 18 amino acids. Trimming removed 1 base from V and 12 bases from J, with 28 bases in between. Germline V gene sequence: CDR1 LGHNA, CDR2 YNFKEQ. CDR3 DNA sequence: TGTGCCAGCAGCCAAGGGGTTGGGGGCGGGGGTAACACAGATACGCAGTTCTTC. The encoded protein is CASSQGVGGGGNTDTQFF.

The count of this clonotype is one. A much more abundant neighbour one base away suggests this may be a read error. The rearrangement joins TRBV7-2 to TRBJ2-4; D gene uncertain. The DNA end is more similar to TRBJ2-7, so the J call may be wrong. There are 15 residues in the CDR3. Germline V CDR1 and CDR2: SGHTA, FQGNSA. The CDR3 loop reads CASSLVEATAYEQYF. CDR3 nucleotide sequence: TGTGCCAGCAGCTTAGTGGAAGCTACAGCCTACGAGCAGTACTTC.

Note on this clonotype: With a much larger clone just one base away, this may be a read error. The V gene is TRBV5-4, the J gene TRBJ2-7; no clear D gene. This CDR3 has 12 residues. CDR1 and CDR2 from the germline V gene are SGHNT and YYREEE (reference sequence). V gave up 5 bases and J gave up 7 bases, with 13 bases separating them. CDR3: CASSRPANEQYF. DNA for the CDR3: TGTGCCAGCAGTCGCCCGGCGAATGAGCAGTACTTC.

This clonotype was observed a handful of times. A read error is possible here, since a much larger clone lies one base away. V and J are TRBV12-3 or TRBV12-4 and TRBJ2-3; D is perhaps TRBD1 (5 bases). CDR3 size: 15 residues. CDR3 nucleotides: TGTGCCAGCAAACAGACAGACCTAAGCACAGATGCGCAGTATTTT. It codes for CASKQTDLSTDAQYF.

About this clonotype: Just one base apart from a much larger clone, this may be a read error. The rearrangement joins TRBV29-1 to TRBJ2-5, with 9 bases fitting TRBD1. The CDR3 consists of 11 residues. The germline V gene encodes CDR1 SQVTM and CDR2 ANQGSEA. Germline trimming cut 5 bases from V and 11 bases from J; bases unmatched to any gene: 6. The chain's CDR3 is CSVSGQGGQYF. CDR3 in DNA: TGCAGCGTTTCGGGACAGGGAGGGCAGTACTTC.

CDR3 in DNA: TGTGCCAGCAGTCCCACGACAGACATGAACACTGAAGCTTTCTTT. Translated, it gives CASSPTTDMNTEAFF. The rearrangement joins TRBV12-3 or TRBV12-4 to TRBJ1-1, with D perhaps TRBD1 (5 bases). The CDR3 has 15 amino acids. The ends were cut back, 5 bases at V and 0 bases at J, with 13 bases in the middle.

This rearrangement joins TRBV28 to TRBJ2-5, with D tentatively TRBD1 (8 bases). Germline CDR1 is MDHEN and CDR2 is SYDVKM. With 6 bases removed from V and 5 bases from J, the gap between germline ends came to 22 bases. This CDR3 is 16 amino acids long. CDR3 bases: TGTGCCAGCAGCGGTTCCCCCGGACAGGGAGGGGAGACCCAGTACTTC. Translating it yields CASSGSPGQGGETQYF.

The genes are TRBV5-4 and TRBJ2-3; D could derive from TRBD1 or TRBD2 (5 bases each). Trimming pared 3 bases from V and 4 bases from J, leaving 15 bases between. The CDR3 has 15 amino acids. From germline, CDR1 is SGHNT and CDR2 YYREEE (reference sequence). CDR3 DNA: TGTGCCAGCAGCTATGAAAGTTTGGGGGCAGATACGCAGTATTTT. Its translation is CASSYESLGADTQYF.

The chain combines TRBV3-1 with TRBJ2-2; D might be TRBD2 (6 bases). Deletions cut 1 base from V and 4 bases from J, with 7 bases between. This CDR3 has 14 amino acids. Per germline, CDR1 LGHDT and CDR2 YNNKEL (reference sequence). CDR3 bases: TGTGCCAGCAGCCAAGTGGGAGGCACCGGGGAGCTGTTTTTT. Its protein product is CASSQVGGTGELFF.

This clonotype was detected many times. The rearrangement links TRBV15 to TRBJ2-1, with 11 positions matching TRBD1. The germline gives CDR1 LNHNV, CDR2 YYDKDF (reference sequence). V dropped 3 bases and J dropped 15; count of bases not matched to a gene: 7. The CDR3 length is 13 residues. CDR3 bases: TGTGCCACCAGCAGGGACAGGGGGCAGAAACGGTTCTTC. It encodes CATSRDRGQKRFF.